These 6 T cell receptor beta chains came from one sample sequenced in a study of blood T cell repertoires in COVID-19. Measured with immunoSEQ multiplex PCR; TCRdb has only the in-frame clones, and not every one. The sample consists of about 150,000 clones, around 86% of them appearing once. Sequenced input: peripheral blood. These receptors came from a man aged 55 to 70 with COVID-19, enrolled during active disease.

The chain employs TRBV27 and TRBJ2-3; the match to TRBD2 covers 7 bases. The CDR3 sequence is 13 residues long. From germline, CDR1 is MNHEY and CDR2 SMNVEV (reference sequence). V was pared by 8 bases and J by 3 bases, with 5 bases of the junction left unmatched. The CDR3 region is CASGGGRTDTQYF. The CDR3, as DNA: TGTGCCAGCGGCGGGGGTCGAACAGATACGCAGTATTTT.

The V call is TRBV6-6, the J call TRBJ1-5; D gene unclear. The CDR3 runs to 13 residues. CDR1 is MNHNY, CDR2 SVGAGI, per germline (reference sequence). Trimming cost V 5 bases and J 1 base, with 6 bases left between them. The CDR3 DNA reads as TGTGCCAGCAGTCTGCAGAGCAATCAGCCCCAGCATTTT. Protein sequence: CASSLQSNQPQHF.

The V gene is TRBV18, the J gene TRBJ2-2, with 9 bases aligning to TRBD1. J was trimmed by 7 bases and V by 3 bases; bases with no gene match: 12. Germline V gene data show CDR1 as KGHSH and CDR2 as LQKENI. The CDR3 sequence is 17 residues long. CDR3 sequence: CASSPFGTGGAGGELFF. For the CDR3, the DNA is TGTGCCAGCTCACCCTTCGGTACAGGGGGCGCTGGCGGGGAGCTGTTTTTT.

The rearrangement links TRBV6-5 to TRBJ1-2, with D possibly TRBD1 on 6 matching bases. The germline V gene has CDR1 MNHEY and CDR2 SVGAGI. V was shortened by 7 bases and J by 5 bases, with 14 bases between the two germline ends. This CDR3 has 13 residues. Written as DNA, the CDR3 is TGTGCCAGCACCCCCGGACAGAGATATGGCTACACCTTC. It is translated as CASTPGQRYGYTF.

The CDR3 sequence is CATSVPTTSGIWETQYF. DNA for the CDR3: TGTGCCACCAGTGTGCCGACCACTAGCGGGATTTGGGAGACCCAGTACTTC. The rearrangement uses TRBV24-1 and TRBJ2-5, with 10 bases fitting TRBD2. The CDR3 is made up of 17 amino acids. Germline V gene lookup returns CDR1 KGHDR and CDR2 SFDVKD. The J segment lost 5 bases and the V segment lost 5 bases, leaving 13 bases of the junction unmatched.

The chain carries TRBV5-1 and TRBJ2-5; D unclear. V was cut by 4 bases and J by 1 base, with 17 bases left in between. The CDR3 contains 16 residues. Per germline, CDR1 SGHRS and CDR2 YFSETQ. The CDR3 loop is CASSTGERISQETQYF. CDR3 sequence (DNA): TGCGCCAGCAGCACCGGCGAGCGAATATCCCAAGAGACCCAGTACTTC.